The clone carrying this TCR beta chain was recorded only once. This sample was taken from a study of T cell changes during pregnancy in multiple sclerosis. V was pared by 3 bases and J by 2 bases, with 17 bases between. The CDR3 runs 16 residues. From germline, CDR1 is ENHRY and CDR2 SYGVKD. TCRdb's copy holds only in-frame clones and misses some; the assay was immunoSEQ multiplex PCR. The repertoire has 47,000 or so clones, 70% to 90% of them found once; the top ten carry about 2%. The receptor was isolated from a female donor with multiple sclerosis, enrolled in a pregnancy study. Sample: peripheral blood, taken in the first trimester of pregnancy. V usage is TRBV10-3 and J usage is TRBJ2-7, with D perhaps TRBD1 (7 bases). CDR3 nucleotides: TGTGCCATCAGTGACCCCTCTAGCGACAGGGCCTACGAGCAGTACTTC. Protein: CAISDPSSDRAYEQYF.